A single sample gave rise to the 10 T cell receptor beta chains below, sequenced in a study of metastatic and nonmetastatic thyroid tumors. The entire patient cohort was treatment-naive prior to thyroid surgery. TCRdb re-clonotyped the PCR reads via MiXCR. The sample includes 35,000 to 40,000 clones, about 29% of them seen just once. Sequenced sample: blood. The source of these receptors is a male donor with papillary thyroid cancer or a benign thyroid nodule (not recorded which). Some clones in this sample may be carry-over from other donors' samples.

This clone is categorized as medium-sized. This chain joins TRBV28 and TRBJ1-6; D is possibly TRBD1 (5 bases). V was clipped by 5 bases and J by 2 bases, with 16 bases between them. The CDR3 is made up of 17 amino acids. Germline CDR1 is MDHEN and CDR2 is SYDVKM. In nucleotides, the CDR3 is TGTGCCAGCAGTGAAAAGGGACTTAACGCCTATAATTCACCCCTCCACTTT. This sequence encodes CASSEKGLNAYNSPLHF.

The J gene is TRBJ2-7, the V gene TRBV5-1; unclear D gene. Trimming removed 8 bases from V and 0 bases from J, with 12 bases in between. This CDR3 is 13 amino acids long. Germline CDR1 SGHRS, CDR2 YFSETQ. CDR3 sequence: CARRHRISYEQYF. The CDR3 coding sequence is TGCGCCAGACGGCACCGGATCTCCTACGAGCAGTACTTC.

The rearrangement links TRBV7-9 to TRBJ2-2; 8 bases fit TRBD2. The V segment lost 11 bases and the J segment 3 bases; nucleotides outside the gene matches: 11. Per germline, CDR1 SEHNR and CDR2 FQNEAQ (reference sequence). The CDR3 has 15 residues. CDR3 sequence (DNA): TGTGCCGGACGGGGAGGAGCGGGGGACACCGGGGAGCTGTTTTTT. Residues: CAGRGGAGDTGELFF.

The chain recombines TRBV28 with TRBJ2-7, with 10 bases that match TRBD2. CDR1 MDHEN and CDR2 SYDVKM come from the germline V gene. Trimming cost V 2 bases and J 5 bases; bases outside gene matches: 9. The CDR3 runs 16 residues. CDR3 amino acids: CASSLVGSGRSHEQYF. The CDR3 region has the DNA TGTGCCAGCAGTTTAGTGGGTAGCGGGAGGTCCCACGAGCAGTACTTC.

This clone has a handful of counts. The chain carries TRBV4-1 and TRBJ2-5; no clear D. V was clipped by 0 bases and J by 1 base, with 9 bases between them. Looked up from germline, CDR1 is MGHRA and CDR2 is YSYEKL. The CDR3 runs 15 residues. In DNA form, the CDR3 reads TGCGCCAGCAGCCAAGATCATACAGTCCAAGAGACCCAGTACTTC. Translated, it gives CASSQDHTVQETQYF.

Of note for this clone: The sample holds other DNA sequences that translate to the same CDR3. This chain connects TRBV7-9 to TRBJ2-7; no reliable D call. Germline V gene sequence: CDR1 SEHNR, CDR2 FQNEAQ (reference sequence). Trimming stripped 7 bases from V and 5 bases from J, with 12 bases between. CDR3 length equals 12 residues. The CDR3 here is CASTSWEDEQYF. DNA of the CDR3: TGTGCCAGCACTAGTTGGGAAGACGAGCAGTACTTC.

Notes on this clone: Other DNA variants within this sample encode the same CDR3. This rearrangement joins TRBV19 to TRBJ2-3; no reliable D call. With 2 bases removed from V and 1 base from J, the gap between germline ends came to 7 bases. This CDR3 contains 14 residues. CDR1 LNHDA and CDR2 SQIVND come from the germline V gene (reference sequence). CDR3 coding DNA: TGTGCCAGTAGTATACTCCCGGGCACAGATACGCAGTATTTT. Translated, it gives CASSILPGTDTQYF.

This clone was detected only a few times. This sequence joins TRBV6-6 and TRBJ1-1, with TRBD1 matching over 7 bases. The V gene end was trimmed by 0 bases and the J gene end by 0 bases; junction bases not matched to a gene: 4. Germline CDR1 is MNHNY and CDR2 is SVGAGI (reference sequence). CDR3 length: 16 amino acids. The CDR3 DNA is TGTGCCAGCAGTTACTCGATGGGACAGATGAACACTGAAGCTTTCTTT. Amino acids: CASSYSMGQMNTEAFF.

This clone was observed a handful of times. This chain's CDR3 is CASNLDAGGGTEAFF. The DNA for the CDR3 is TGTGCCAGCAACCTCGACGCAGGGGGCGGGACTGAAGCTTTCTTT. The chain combines TRBV2 with TRBJ1-1; TRBD1 matches 8 bases. J lost 5 bases, V lost 7 bases, and 12 bases had no gene match. The length of the CDR3 is 15 residues. Germline V gene sequence: CDR1 SNHLY, CDR2 FYNNEI.

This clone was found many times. Written as DNA, the CDR3 is TGTGCCAGCTGGAGGTCCAGGGGACTACAAGAGACCCAGTACTTC. Its translation is CASWRSRGLQETQYF. V and J are TRBV2 and TRBJ2-5; a weak D match, TRBD2 (7 bases). The V end was cut by 8 bases, the J end by 2 bases, with 18 bases between. This CDR3 comprises 15 residues. The germline V gene encodes CDR1 SNHLY and CDR2 FYNNEI.